This TCR beta chain was captured by sequencing in a study of post-analysis software for immune sequencing data (dated by TCRdb to between 2014 and 2017). For the wider study: The recorded disease courses included relapsing-remitting, secondary progressive and progressive-relapsing multiple sclerosis, and some patients had no subtype annotation. The patient repertoires were compared against approximately eleven previously published healthy control repertoires obtained from donors aged about 6 to 26 years. A subset of samples was prepared in parallel using single-end sample barcoding, then pooled and co-amplified after Illumina adapter ligation.

Libraries were prepared through PCR. The instrument was an Illumina HiSeq 2500. Unique molecular identifiers were incorporated into TCR beta cDNA libraries to reduce PCR and sequencing biases. Per 1 to 10 million input T cells, approximately 500,000 cDNA molecules were obtained, such that each molecule approximated one T cell. The patient libraries were prepared and sequenced with the same protocol used for the earlier healthy control dataset. Samples belonging to the same batch were prepared together, multiplexed and sequenced on a shared HiSeq lane. In the authors' own workflow: Raw barcoded reads were processed with MIGEC, and single-read molecular identifier groups were discarded before consensus assembly and CDR3 extraction. VDJtools was used for post-analysis of the clonotype tables, with diversity normalized by down-sampling every dataset to the smallest sample size. To correct batch-related cross-sample contamination, repertoire overlap clustering matched CDR3 amino acid sequences but not nucleotide sequences. TCRdb ran its own pipeline on the public reads, namely fastp trimming at Q25 and MiXCR clone calling, and kept in-frame beta chains. Here each entry gathers all rows of one CDR3 protein and keeps the most common genes and DNA. What appears here as the V and J calls and clone size reflects TCRdb's work, not the paper's. This sample lists hundreds of thousands of distinct CDR3 sequences; approximately 34% were detected once. The top ten clones comprise around 4.7% of the sample.

Results and caveats for the whole study, not just this receptor: Strong co-clustering of samples prepared in the same batch was shown by direct clustering with F measure, prompting a batch-effect correction. The multiple sclerosis patient group was slightly younger than the control group. Compared with controls, multiple sclerosis patients had significantly lower normalized Chao1 diversity, a finding suggesting substantial peripheral T-cell clonal expansion. Patients showed significantly higher frequencies than controls for roughly five TRBV segments, among them TRBV5-6, TRBV5-1 and TRBV20-1.

The CDR3, from cysteine to phenylalanine, totals 14 residues. Left in the record is the CDR3 DNA by itself, 42 bases read in frame from the first base. The germline V gene gives CDR1 as MGHRA and CDR2 as YSYEKL. A note on this clonotype: Which antigen it targets is not known. An end of the junction differs from the germline gene, which may be a read error.

To demonstrate the VDJtools post-analysis software, the study profiled TCR beta repertoires from the peripheral blood of about 13 young patients with multiple sclerosis. The multiple sclerosis patients were children and adolescents ranging in age from about 6 to 16 years. The TCR sequence derives from a girl aged 10-17 years with multiple sclerosis. The rearranged chain carries TRBV4-1 and TRBJ1-2, and TRBD1 aligns with 7 junction nucleotides. Sequencing was done on a sample of blood. The CDR3 region: CASSQETGNCGYTF. In nucleotides, the sequence is TGCGCCAGCAGCCAGGAGACAGGGAACTGTGGCTACACCTTC.